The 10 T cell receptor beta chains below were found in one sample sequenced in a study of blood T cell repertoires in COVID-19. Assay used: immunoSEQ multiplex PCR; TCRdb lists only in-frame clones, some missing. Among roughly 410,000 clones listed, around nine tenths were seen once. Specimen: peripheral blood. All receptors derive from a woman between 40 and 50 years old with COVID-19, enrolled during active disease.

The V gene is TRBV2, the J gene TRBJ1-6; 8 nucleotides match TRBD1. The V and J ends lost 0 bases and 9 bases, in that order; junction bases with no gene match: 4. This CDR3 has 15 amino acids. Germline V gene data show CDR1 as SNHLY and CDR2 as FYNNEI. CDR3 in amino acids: CASSEARTGTSPLHF. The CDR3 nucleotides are TGTGCCAGCAGTGAAGCGCGGACAGGGACTTCACCCCTCCACTTT.

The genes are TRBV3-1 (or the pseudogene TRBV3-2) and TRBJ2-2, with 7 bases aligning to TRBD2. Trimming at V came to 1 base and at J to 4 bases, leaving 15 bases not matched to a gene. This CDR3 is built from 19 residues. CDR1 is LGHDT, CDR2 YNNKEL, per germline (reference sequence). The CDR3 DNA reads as TGTGCCAGCAGCCAAGCCGGGACTATCTTTTCGTCTGGCACCGGGGAGCTGTTTTTT. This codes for CASSQAGTIFSSGTGELFF.

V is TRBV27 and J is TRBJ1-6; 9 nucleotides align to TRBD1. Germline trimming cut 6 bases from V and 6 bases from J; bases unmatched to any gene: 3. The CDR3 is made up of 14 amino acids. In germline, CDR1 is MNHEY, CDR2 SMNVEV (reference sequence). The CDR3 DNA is TGTGCCAGCAGGGACAGGGGCCCTAATTCACCCCTCCACTTT. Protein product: CASRDRGPNSPLHF.

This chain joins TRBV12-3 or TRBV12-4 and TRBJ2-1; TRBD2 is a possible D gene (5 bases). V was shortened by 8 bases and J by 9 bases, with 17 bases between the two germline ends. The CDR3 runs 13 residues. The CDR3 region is CASGVIQGGEQFF. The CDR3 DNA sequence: TGTGCCAGCGGAGTGATCCAAGGAGGTGAGCAGTTCTTC.

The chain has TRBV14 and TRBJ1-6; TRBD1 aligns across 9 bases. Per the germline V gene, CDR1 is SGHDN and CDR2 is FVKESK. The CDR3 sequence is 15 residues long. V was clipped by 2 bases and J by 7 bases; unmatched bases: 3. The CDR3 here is CASSQLGQGNSPLHF. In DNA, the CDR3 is TGTGCCAGCAGCCAACTGGGACAGGGAAATTCACCCCTCCACTTT.

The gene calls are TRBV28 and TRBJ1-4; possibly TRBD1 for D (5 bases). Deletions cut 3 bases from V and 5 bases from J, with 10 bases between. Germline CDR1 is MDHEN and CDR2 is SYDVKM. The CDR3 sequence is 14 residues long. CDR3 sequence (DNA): TGTGCCAGCAGTTTGGGGGGAAGAAATGAAAAACTGTTTTTT. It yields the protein CASSLGGRNEKLFF. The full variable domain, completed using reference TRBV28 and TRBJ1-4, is DVKVTQSSRYLVKRTGEKVFLECVQDMDHENMFWYRQDPGLGLRLIYFSYDVKMKEKGDIPEGYSVSREKKERFSLILESASTNQTSMYLCASSLGGRNEKLFFGSGTQLSVL.

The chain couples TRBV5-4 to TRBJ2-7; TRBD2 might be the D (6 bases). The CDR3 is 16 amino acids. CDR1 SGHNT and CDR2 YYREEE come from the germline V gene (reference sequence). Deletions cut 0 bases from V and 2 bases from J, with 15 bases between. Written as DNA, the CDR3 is TGTGCCAGCAGCTTGGTGGGTCGGGAGATTCCCTACGAGCAGTACTTC. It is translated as CASSLVGREIPYEQYF. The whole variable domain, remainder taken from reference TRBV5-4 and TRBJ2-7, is ETGVTQSPTHLIKTRGQQVTLRCSSQSGHNTVSWYQQALGQGPQFIFQYYREEENGRGNFPPRFSGLQFPNYSSELNVNALELDDSALYLCASSLVGREIPYEQYFGPGTRLTVT.

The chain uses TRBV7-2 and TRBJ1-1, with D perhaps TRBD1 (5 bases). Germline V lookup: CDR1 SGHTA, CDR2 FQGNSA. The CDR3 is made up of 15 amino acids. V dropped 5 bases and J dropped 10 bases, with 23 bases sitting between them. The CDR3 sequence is CASSGPGTLAGGAFF. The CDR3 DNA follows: TGTGCCAGCAGCGGCCCCGGGACGCTGGCCGGGGGAGCTTTCTTT.

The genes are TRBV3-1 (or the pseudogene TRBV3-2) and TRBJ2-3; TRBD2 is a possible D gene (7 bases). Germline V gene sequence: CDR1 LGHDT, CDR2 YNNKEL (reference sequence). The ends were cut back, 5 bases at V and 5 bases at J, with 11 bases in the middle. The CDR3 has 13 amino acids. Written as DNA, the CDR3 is TGTGCCAGCAGCGGGGGGGCGGAAGATACGCAGTATTTT. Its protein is CASSGGAEDTQYF.

The CDR3 loop is CASSPGQDNSPLHF. The CDR3 region has the DNA TGTGCCAGCAGTCCCGGACAGGATAATTCACCCCTCCACTTT. This sequence joins TRBV6-5 and TRBJ1-6; 7 nucleotides line up with TRBD1. Germline CDR1 is MNHEY and CDR2 is SVGAGI. J lost 5 bases, V lost 5 bases, and 3 bases had no gene match. The CDR3 contains 14 residues.